Below are 31 T cell receptor beta chains sequenced from a single sample in a study of response to subunit inactivated influenza vaccine. Each CDR3 protein gets one entry after TCRdb re-called the RT-PCR reads with MiXCR. The table lists 400,000 to 650,000 distinct CDR3 sequences, under 8.5% of them singletons, with around 13% in the top ten. Specimen: PBMCs from blood, collected less than 30 months after vaccination. The receptors derive from a man aged 45 to 75 who received an inactivated influenza vaccine.

The gene calls are TRBV5-5 and TRBJ2-3; TRBD2 might be the D (5 bases). V lost 1 base and J lost 9, with 15 bases in between. The CDR3 runs 14 residues. Germline CDR1 reads SGHKS; CDR2 reads YYEKEE (reference sequence). CDR3 residues: CASSLTSRGETQYF. DNA for the CDR3: TGTGCCAGCAGCTTGACTTCACGGGGAGAGACGCAGTATTTT. Filled out from reference TRBV5-5 and TRBJ2-3, the complete variable domain reads DAGVTQSPTHLIKTRGQQVTLRCSPISGHKSVSWYQQVLGQGPQFIFQYYEKEERGRGNFPDRFSARQFPNYSSELNVNALLLGDSALYLCASSLTSRGETQYFGPGTRLTVL.

This clonotype was observed a few times. This could be a read error, since a much larger clone is one nucleotide away. The CDR3 region is CASSDVNTEAFF. The CDR3, as DNA: TGTGCCAGCAGTGACGTGAACACTGAAGCTTTCTTT. The chain carries TRBV6-1 and TRBJ1-1, with unresolved D. This CDR3 region has 12 residues. Trimming left V 3 bases short and J 0 bases short, with 2 bases between. Germline CDR1 is MNHNS and CDR2 is SASEGT.

J is TRBJ2-1 and V is TRBV3-1, with D maybe TRBD1 (6 bases). The V end was cut by 3 bases, the J end by 4 bases, with 13 bases between. This CDR3 has 15 amino acids. Germline V lookup: CDR1 LGHDT, CDR2 YNNKEL (reference sequence). The CDR3 DNA is TGTGCCAGCAGCCATACCGGGACACTTTACAATGAGCAGTTCTTC. Translating it yields CASSHTGTLYNEQFF.

This clonotype has a count of ten or more. The CDR3 protein is CASSHRVSYEQYF. CDR3 DNA sequence: TGTGCCAGCAGCCACAGGGTCTCCTACGAGCAGTACTTC. The genes are TRBV5-6 and TRBJ2-7; D is perhaps TRBD1 (6 bases). This CDR3 is built from 13 residues. V gave up 4 bases and J gave up 0 bases, with 8 bases separating them. CDR1 SGHDT and CDR2 YYEEEE come from the germline V gene.

This clonotype was counted ten times or more. J is TRBJ2-2 and V is TRBV12-3 or TRBV12-4, with a tentative D call TRBD2 (6 bases). The CDR3 runs 12 residues. The V gene lost 5 bases and the J gene lost 6 bases, with 7 bases spanning the gap. The CDR3 bases are TGTGCCAGCAGTCGGGACTCCGGGGAGCTGTTTTTT. Translated: CASSRDSGELFF.

A few counts support this clonotype. J is TRBJ1-3 and V is TRBV18; the D gene is possibly TRBD1 (6 bases). V lost 3 bases and J lost 4, with 19 bases in between. In germline, CDR1 is KGHSH, CDR2 LQKENI. The CDR3 is 17 amino acids. The CDR3 here is CASSPSGTKIVGNTIYF. The DNA for the CDR3 is TGTGCCAGCTCACCTTCCGGGACAAAAATCGTCGGAAACACCATATATTTT. The variable domain in full, completed from reference TRBV18 and TRBJ1-3, reads NAGVMQNPRHLVRRRGQEARLRCSPMKGHSHVYWYRQLPEEGLKFMVYLQKENIIDESGMPKERFSAEFPKEGPSILRIQQVVRGDSAAYFCASSPSGTKIVGNTIYFGEGSWLTVV.

This clonotype was detected ten times or more. The chain joins TRBV7-2 to TRBJ2-1, with 8 nucleotides matching TRBD1. V lost 4 bases to trimming and J lost 3 bases; unmatched junction nucleotides: 5. CDR1 is SGHTA, CDR2 FQGNSA, per germline. CDR3 length equals 15 residues. CDR3 nucleotide sequence: TGTGCCAGCAGCTCGGACAGGGCGAGCTACAATGAGCAGTTCTTC. Protein sequence: CASSSDRASYNEQFF. The full variable domain, completed using reference TRBV7-2 and TRBJ2-1, is GAGVSQSPSNKVTEKGKDVELRCDPISGHTALYWYRQSLGQGLEFLIYFQGNSAPDKSGLPSDRFSAERTGGSVSTLTIQRTQQEDSAVYLCASSSDRASYNEQFFGPGTRLTVL.

This clonotype was found a few times. V and J are TRBV20-1 and TRBJ2-5; 9 bases line up with TRBD1. Trimming took 0 bases from V and 3 from J; bases not matched to a gene: 5. The germline gives CDR1 DFQATT, CDR2 SNEGSKA (reference sequence). This CDR3 is 15 amino acids long. In DNA, the CDR3 is TGCAGTGCTAGAGATTGGGGACAGGGAGAAGAGACCCAGTACTTC. It translates to CSARDWGQGEETQYF.

This clonotype was picked up many times. The chain combines TRBV7-3 with TRBJ1-1, with a tentative D call TRBD1 (6 bases). Trimming took 0 bases from V and 3 from J, leaving 14 bases between them. The germline CDR1 and CDR2 sequences are SGHTA and FQGTGA. The CDR3 length is 16 residues. CDR3 amino acids: CASSLTGGPGDTEAFF. CDR3 DNA: TGTGCCAGCAGCTTAACGGGGGGGCCTGGGGACACTGAAGCTTTCTTT.

In this sample, this clonotype turned up a few times. This chain links TRBV9 with TRBJ2-3, with a weak D call TRBD1 (5 bases). The germline CDR1 and CDR2 sequences are SGDLS and YYNGEE. With 4 bases removed from V and 3 bases from J, the gap between germline ends came to 18 bases. This CDR3 comprises 16 residues. CDR3 nucleotides: TGTGCCAGCAGCCTGGGCACCCTCTCAGGGACAGATACGCAGTATTTT. Protein sequence: CASSLGTLSGTDTQYF.

The chain joins TRBV10-2 to TRBJ2-3; D is unresolved. V gave up 3 bases and J gave up 6 bases, with 16 bases separating them. Germline V gene sequence: CDR1 WSHSY, CDR2 SAAADI. The CDR3 has 15 residues. The CDR3 loop is CASSDKRLSFDTQYF. The CDR3 DNA sequence: TGCGCCAGCAGTGATAAGCGTCTCAGTTTTGATACGCAGTATTTT.

This clonotype was observed at least ten times. The chain uses TRBV30 and TRBJ2-1, with D perhaps matching TRBD1 (5 bases). V was pared by 5 bases and J by 5 bases, with 16 bases between. The CDR3 runs to 14 residues. The V gene's germline CDR1 is GTSNPN and CDR2 SVGIG (reference sequence). The chain's CDR3 is CAWGVGLSDNEQFF. The CDR3 nucleotides read TGTGCCTGGGGGGTGGGGCTATCCGACAATGAGCAGTTCTTC. The variable domain in full, with the rest retrieved from reference TRBV30 and TRBJ2-1, is SQTIHQWPATLVQPVGSPLSLECTVEGTSNPNLYWYRQAAGRGLQLLFYSVGIGQISSEVPQNLSASRPQDRQFILSSKKLLLSDSGFYLCAWGVGLSDNEQFFGPGTRLTVL.

The sample holds many counts of this clonotype. The rearrangement links TRBV12-3 or TRBV12-4 to TRBJ2-1; D perhaps matches TRBD1 (5 bases). This CDR3 has 13 residues. V lost 2 bases and J lost 4, with 6 bases in between. The chain's CDR3 is CASSLRGYNEQFF. As DNA, the CDR3 is TGTGCCAGCAGTTTAAGGGGTTACAATGAGCAGTTCTTC.

V gene TRBV20-1 combines with J gene TRBJ2-1; tentative D call: TRBD2 (5 bases). Germline CDR1 DFQATT, CDR2 SNEGSKA (reference sequence). This CDR3 spans 15 amino acids. V gave up 3 bases and J gave up 3 bases, with 15 bases separating them. CDR3 sequence: CSARRSKRLYNEQFF. Written as DNA, the CDR3 is TGCAGTGCTAGGAGGAGCAAGCGGCTCTACAATGAGCAGTTCTTC.

V is TRBV14 and J is TRBJ1-2; TRBD1 might be the D (5 bases). V was shortened by 3 bases and J by 4 bases, with 27 bases between the two germline ends. The CDR3 is 19 residues long. Germline V gene lookup returns CDR1 SGHDN and CDR2 FVKESK. The CDR3 DNA reads as TGTGCCAGCAGCCAGTCCCGGGACGGGAAACGAAGCCAAATCTATGGCTACACCTTC. Protein product: CASSQSRDGKRSQIYGYTF.

This clonotype was seen only a few times. The chain recombines TRBV6-5 with TRBJ2-7; D might be TRBD2 (5 bases). The CDR3 is 11 amino acids. The germline gives CDR1 MNHEY, CDR2 SVGAGI. The V end lost 7 bases, the J end lost 6 bases, and 10 bases lay between the germline ends. Here the CDR3 DNA reads TGTGCCAGCATCGGCGGGTTCGAGCAGTACTTC. It specifies CASIGGFEQYF.

This clonotype came up many times. This chain links TRBV11-2 with TRBJ2-7; a possible D gene is TRBD1 (6 bases). The CDR3 extends over 14 amino acids. Germline V lookup: CDR1 SGHAT, CDR2 FQNNGV. V dropped 6 bases and J dropped 4 bases, with 16 bases sitting between them. In DNA form, the CDR3 reads TGTGCCAGCAGTAAATGGGACAATGGATACGAGCAGTACTTC. Amino acids: CASSKWDNGYEQYF.

This chain connects TRBV6-2 or TRBV6-3 to TRBJ2-2, with 14 bases matching TRBD2. Germline V CDR1 and CDR2: MNHEY, SVGEGT. After removal of 7 bases from V and 0 bases from J, the junction contained 4 bases not matched to a gene. This CDR3 spans 17 amino acids. The CDR3: CASTGTSGGANTGELFF. In DNA form, the CDR3 reads TGTGCCAGCACCGGGACTAGCGGGGGCGCGAACACCGGGGAGCTGTTTTTT.

The V and J genes are TRBV20-1 and TRBJ2-7, with no clear D. The CDR3 contains 13 residues. Looked up from germline, CDR1 is DFQATT and CDR2 is SNEGSKA (reference sequence). V dropped 6 bases and J dropped 4 bases, with 16 bases sitting between them. The CDR3 bases are TGCAGTGCCACCGGAGTCCTGGGTTACGAGCAGTACTTC. This encodes CSATGVLGYEQYF.

V and J are TRBV10-3 and TRBJ2-1, with 7 bases fitting TRBD2. V lost 5 bases to trimming and J lost 0 bases; unmatched junction nucleotides: 4. Per the germline V gene, CDR1 is ENHRY and CDR2 is SYGVKD. This CDR3 is 15 amino acids long. As DNA, the CDR3 is TGTGCCATCAGTTCCGAGCGGGGCTCCTACAATGAGCAGTTCTTC. This sequence encodes CAISSERGSYNEQFF.

The chain is built from TRBV5-1 and TRBJ2-2, with D possibly matching TRBD2 (5 bases). Per the germline V gene, CDR1 is SGHRS and CDR2 is YFSETQ. Trimming cost V 0 bases and J 2 bases, with 11 bases left between them. The CDR3 covers 16 residues. The CDR3 region is CASSLAGSGNTGELFF. In DNA form, the CDR3 reads TGCGCCAGCAGCTTGGCGGGGAGTGGAAACACCGGGGAGCTGTTTTTT.

This clonotype appeared a few times. J is TRBJ2-1 and V is TRBV7-2; no firm D call. Germline lookup yields CDR1 SGHTA and CDR2 FQGNSA. The CDR3 is 13 amino acids. The germline V and J ends were trimmed by 5 bases and 8 bases, with 13 bases remaining between them. The CDR3 DNA reads TGTGCCAGCAGCCTTAATGATTGGGATGAGCAGTTCTTC. The encoded protein is CASSLNDWDEQFF.

This rearrangement joins TRBV9 to TRBJ2-1; TRBD2 agrees at 9 bases. The CDR3 extends over 16 amino acids. The V gene's germline CDR1 is SGDLS and CDR2 YYNGEE. Trimming cost V 4 bases and J 8 bases; bases outside gene matches: 13. This chain's CDR3 is CASSLEGGRASDEQFF. CDR3 sequence (DNA): TGTGCCAGCAGCCTTGAAGGCGGGAGGGCCTCAGATGAGCAGTTCTTC.

This clonotype occurred many times. The chain is built from TRBV25-1 and TRBJ1-2, with 7 bases identical to TRBD1. With 2 bases clipped from V and 7 bases from J, the junction kept 10 bases outside the gene matches. Germline loops: CDR1 MGHDK, CDR2 SYGVNS. The CDR3 length is 15 residues. The CDR3 coding sequence is TGTGCCAGCAGTGAACGCCAAGGGGGCATCGGTGGCTACACCTTC. This sequence encodes CASSERQGGIGGYTF.

This chain links TRBV6-2 or TRBV6-3 with TRBJ1-1, with D unclear. The V gene's germline CDR1 is MNHEY and CDR2 SVGEGT. Trimming shortened V by 6 bases and J by 1 base, and 12 bases separated the two germline ends. This CDR3 region has 14 residues. CDR3 DNA sequence: TGTGCCAGCAGACCATCTGGAAGGAACACTGAAGCTTTCTTT. Its protein product is CASRPSGRNTEAFF.

This clonotype is categorized as medium-sized. This chain joins TRBV20-1 and TRBJ2-1, with D tentatively TRBD2 (6 bases). The V gene's germline CDR1 is DFQATT and CDR2 SNEGSKA (reference sequence). The CDR3 extends over 14 amino acids. Trimming stripped 5 bases from V and 5 bases from J, with 16 bases between. The CDR3 loop reads CSAFSGTRNNEQFF. CDR3 in DNA: TGCAGTGCTTTTTCCGGGACTCGCAACAATGAGCAGTTCTTC.

This clonotype was seen repeatedly, ten times or more. V gene TRBV20-1 combines with J gene TRBJ2-1; 7 nucleotides align to TRBD1. CDR3 length equals 15 residues. The J segment lost 4 bases and the V segment lost 1 base, leaving 7 bases of the junction unmatched. Germline V gene data show CDR1 as DFQATT and CDR2 as SNEGSKA (reference sequence). This CDR3 is CSARAQGERYNEQFF. The DNA of the CDR3 is TGCAGTGCTAGAGCGCAGGGGGAAAGGTACAATGAGCAGTTCTTC.

This clonotype was seen repeatedly, ten times or more. This rearrangement joins TRBV5-5 to TRBJ1-5; a weak D match, TRBD1 (6 bases). Trimming stripped 0 bases from V and 6 bases from J, with 16 bases between. Germline values: CDR1 SGHKS, CDR2 YYEKEE (reference sequence). The CDR3 consists of 16 residues. The CDR3 sequence: CASSLGVGTIAQPQHF. CDR3 DNA: TGTGCCAGCAGCTTGGGGGTAGGGACAATAGCTCAGCCCCAGCATTTT. Together with reference TRBV5-5 and TRBJ1-5, the CDR3 gives the full variable domain: DAGVTQSPTHLIKTRGQQVTLRCSPISGHKSVSWYQQVLGQGPQFIFQYYEKEERGRGNFPDRFSARQFPNYSSELNVNALLLGDSALYLCASSLGVGTIAQPQHFGDGTRLSIL.

There are a few counts of this clonotype. The rearrangement links TRBV18 to TRBJ2-6, with unresolved D. Per the germline V gene, CDR1 is KGHSH and CDR2 is LQKENI. The CDR3 has 14 residues. Trimming left V 2 bases short and J 4 bases short, with 6 bases between. The CDR3 reads CASSPSAGANVLTF. The CDR3 DNA sequence: TGTGCCAGCTCACCATCGGCGGGGGCCAACGTCCTGACTTTC.

This clonotype occurred a few times. This chain links TRBV11-2 with TRBJ2-2; unclear D gene. The CDR3 has 14 residues. V was clipped by 8 bases and J by 4 bases, with 14 bases between them. Germline values: CDR1 SGHAT, CDR2 FQNNGV. The CDR3 region is CASLLRAATGELFF. As DNA, the CDR3 is TGTGCCAGCTTGCTACGGGCAGCCACCGGGGAGCTGTTTTTT. The whole variable domain, remainder taken from reference TRBV11-2 and TRBJ2-2, is EAGVAQSPRYKIIEKRQSVAFWCNPISGHATLYWYQQILGQGPKLLIQFQNNGVVDDSQLPKDRFSAERLKGVDSTLKIQPAKLEDSAVYLCASLLRAATGELFFGEGSRLTVL.

This clonotype has at least ten counts. This chain joins TRBV20-1 and TRBJ2-7; TRBD2 matches at 9 bases. J lost 1 base, V lost 0 bases, and 4 bases had no gene match. CDR3 length equals 15 residues. Per the germline V gene, CDR1 is DFQATT and CDR2 is SNEGSKA (reference sequence). The CDR3 here is CSARDSGRRSYEQYF. The CDR3 DNA reads as TGCAGTGCTAGAGATAGCGGGAGAAGATCCTACGAGCAGTACTTC.